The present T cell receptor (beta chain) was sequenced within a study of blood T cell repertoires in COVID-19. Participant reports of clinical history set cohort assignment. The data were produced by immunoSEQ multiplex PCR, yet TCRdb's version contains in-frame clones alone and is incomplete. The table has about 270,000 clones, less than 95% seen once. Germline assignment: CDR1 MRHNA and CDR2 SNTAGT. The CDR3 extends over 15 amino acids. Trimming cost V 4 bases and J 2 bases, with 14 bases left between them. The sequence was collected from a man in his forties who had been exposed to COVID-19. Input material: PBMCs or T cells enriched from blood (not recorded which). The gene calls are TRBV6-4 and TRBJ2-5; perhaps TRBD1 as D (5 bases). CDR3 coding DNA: TGTGCCAGCAGTGTGCCCCCGACAGTACAAGAGACCCAGTACTTC. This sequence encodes CASSVPPTVQETQYF.